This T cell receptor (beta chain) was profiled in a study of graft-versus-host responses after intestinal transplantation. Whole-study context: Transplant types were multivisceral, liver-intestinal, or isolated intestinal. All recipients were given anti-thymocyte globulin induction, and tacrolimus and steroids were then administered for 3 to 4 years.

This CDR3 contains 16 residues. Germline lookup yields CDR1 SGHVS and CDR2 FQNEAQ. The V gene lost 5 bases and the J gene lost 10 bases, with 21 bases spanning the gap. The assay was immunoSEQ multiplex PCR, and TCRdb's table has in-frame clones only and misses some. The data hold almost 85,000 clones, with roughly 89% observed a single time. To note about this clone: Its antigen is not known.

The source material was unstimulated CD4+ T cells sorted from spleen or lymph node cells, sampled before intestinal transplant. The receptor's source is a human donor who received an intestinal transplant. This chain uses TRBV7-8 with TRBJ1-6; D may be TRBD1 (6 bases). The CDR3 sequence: CASSPNALQGKSPLHF. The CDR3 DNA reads TGTGCCAGCAGCCCCAACGCTCTACAGGGAAAGTCACCCCTCCACTTT.